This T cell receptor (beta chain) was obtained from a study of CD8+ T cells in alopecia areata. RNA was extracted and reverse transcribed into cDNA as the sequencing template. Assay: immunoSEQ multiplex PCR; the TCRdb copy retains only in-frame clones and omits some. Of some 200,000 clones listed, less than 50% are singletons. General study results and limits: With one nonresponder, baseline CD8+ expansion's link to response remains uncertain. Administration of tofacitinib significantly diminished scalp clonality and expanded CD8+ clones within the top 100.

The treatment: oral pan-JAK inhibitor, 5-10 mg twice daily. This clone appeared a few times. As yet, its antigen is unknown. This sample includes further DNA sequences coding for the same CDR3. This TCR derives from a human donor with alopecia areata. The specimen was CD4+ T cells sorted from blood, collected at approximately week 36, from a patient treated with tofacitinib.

CDR3 nucleotides: TGTGCCAGCAGCCCCTACACAGATACGCAGTATTTT. Protein product: CASSPYTDTQYF. The genes are TRBV7-2 and TRBJ2-3, with D unclear. This CDR3 comprises 12 residues. The germline gives CDR1 SGHTA, CDR2 FQGNSA. V lost 5 bases to trimming and J lost 2 bases, with 5 bases between them.